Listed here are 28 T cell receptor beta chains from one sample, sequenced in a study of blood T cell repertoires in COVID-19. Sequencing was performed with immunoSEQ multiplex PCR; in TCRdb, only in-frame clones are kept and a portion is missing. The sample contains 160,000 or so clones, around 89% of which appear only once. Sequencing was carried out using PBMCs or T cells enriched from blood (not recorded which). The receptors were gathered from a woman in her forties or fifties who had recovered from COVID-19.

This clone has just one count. Here the CDR3 reads CASSPGTGMVQPQHF. In nucleotides, the CDR3 is TGCGCCAGCAGCCCCGGGACAGGGATGGTTCAGCCCCAGCATTTT. The chain uses TRBV5-1 and TRBJ1-5; 9 bases line up with TRBD1. Trimming at V came to 4 bases and at J to 6 bases, leaving 8 bases not matched to a gene. CDR1 SGHRS and CDR2 YFSETQ come from the germline V gene. The CDR3 length is 15 residues. The whole variable domain, remainder taken from reference TRBV5-1 and TRBJ1-5, is KAGVTQTPRYLIKTRGQQVTLSCSPISGHRSVSWYQQTPGQGLQFLFEYFSETQRNKGNFPGRFSGRQFSNSRSEMNVSTLELGDSALYLCASSPGTGMVQPQHFGDGTRLSIL.

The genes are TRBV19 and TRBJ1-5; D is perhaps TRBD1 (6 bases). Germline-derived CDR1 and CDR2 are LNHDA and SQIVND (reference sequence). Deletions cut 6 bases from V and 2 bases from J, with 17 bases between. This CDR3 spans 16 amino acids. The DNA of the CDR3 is TGTGCCAGTAGCCCTCAAATTGGACAGCGCAATCAGCCCCAGCATTTT. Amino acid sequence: CASSPQIGQRNQPQHF.

The CDR3 loop reads CASSIVGFNTGELFF. DNA for the CDR3: TGTGCCAGTAGTATAGTTGGCTTCAACACCGGGGAGCTGTTTTTT. The V and J genes are TRBV19 and TRBJ2-2; the D is unclear. CDR1 and CDR2 (germline): LNHDA, SQIVND (reference sequence). Between the trimmed V and J ends, which lost 1 base and 2 bases, there was a span of 8 bases. The CDR3 is 15 residues long.

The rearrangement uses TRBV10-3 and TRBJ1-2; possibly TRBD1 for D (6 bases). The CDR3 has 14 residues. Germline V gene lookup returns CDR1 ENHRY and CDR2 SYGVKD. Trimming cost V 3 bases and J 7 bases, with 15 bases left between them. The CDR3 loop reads CAISDLQGRGGYTF. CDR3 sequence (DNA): TGTGCCATCAGTGATTTACAGGGACGGGGTGGCTACACCTTC.

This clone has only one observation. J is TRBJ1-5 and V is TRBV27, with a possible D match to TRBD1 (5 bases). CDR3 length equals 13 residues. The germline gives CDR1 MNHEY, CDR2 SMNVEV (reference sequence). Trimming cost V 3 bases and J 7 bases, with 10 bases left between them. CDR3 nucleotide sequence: TGTGCCAGCAGTTTTGGGGCTGAGCAGCCCCAGCATTTT. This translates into CASSFGAEQPQHF.

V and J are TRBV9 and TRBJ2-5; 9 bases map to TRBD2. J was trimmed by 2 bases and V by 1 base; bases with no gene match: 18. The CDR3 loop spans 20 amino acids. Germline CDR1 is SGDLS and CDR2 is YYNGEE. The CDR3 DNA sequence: TGTGCCAGCAGCGTAAGATCCCCTAACTCCAGCGGGGGGTCGCAAGAGACCCAGTACTTC. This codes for CASSVRSPNSSGGSQETQYF. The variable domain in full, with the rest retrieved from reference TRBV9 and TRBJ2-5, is DSGVTQTPKHLITATGQRVTLRCSPRSGDLSVYWYQQSLDQGLQFLIQYYNGEERAKGNILERFSAQQFPDLHSELNLSSLELGDSALYFCASSVRSPNSSGGSQETQYFGPGTRLLVL.

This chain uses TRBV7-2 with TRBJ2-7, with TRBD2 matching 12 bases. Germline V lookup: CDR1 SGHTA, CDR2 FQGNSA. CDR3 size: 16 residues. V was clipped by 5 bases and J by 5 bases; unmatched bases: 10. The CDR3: CASSPRLAGALDEQYF. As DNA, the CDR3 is TGTGCCAGCAGCCCCAGACTAGCGGGGGCCCTCGACGAGCAGTACTTC. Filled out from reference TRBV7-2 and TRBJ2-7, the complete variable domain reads GAGVSQSPSNKVTEKGKDVELRCDPISGHTALYWYRQSLGQGLEFLIYFQGNSAPDKSGLPSDRFSAERTGGSVSTLTIQRTQQEDSAVYLCASSPRLAGALDEQYFGPGTRLTVT.

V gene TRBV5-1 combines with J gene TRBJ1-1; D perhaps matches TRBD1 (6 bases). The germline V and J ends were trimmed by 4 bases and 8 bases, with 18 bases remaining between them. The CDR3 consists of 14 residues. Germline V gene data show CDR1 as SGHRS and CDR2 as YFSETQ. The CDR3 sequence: CASSPDAGVMEAFF. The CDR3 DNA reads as TGCGCCAGCAGCCCTGACGCAGGGGTAATGGAAGCTTTCTTT.

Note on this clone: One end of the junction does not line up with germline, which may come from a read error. This CDR3 is CASSVGGQGFVNF. CDR3 DNA: TGTGCCAGCAGCGTGGGGGGACAGGGGTTTGTGAATTTT. The rearrangement uses TRBV9 and TRBJ2-3; 10 positions match TRBD1. Per the germline V gene, CDR1 is SGDLS and CDR2 is YYNGEE. CDR3 length: 13 amino acids.

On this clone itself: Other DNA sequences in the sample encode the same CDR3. The CDR3 DNA sequence: TGTGCCAGCTCACCCATCACTGAAGCTTTCTTT. This gives the protein CASSPITEAFF. This chain links TRBV18 with TRBJ1-1, with D uncertain. V shed 3 bases and J shed 4 bases, with 3 bases lying between them. CDR1 KGHSH and CDR2 LQKENI come from the germline V gene. CDR3 length equals 11 residues.

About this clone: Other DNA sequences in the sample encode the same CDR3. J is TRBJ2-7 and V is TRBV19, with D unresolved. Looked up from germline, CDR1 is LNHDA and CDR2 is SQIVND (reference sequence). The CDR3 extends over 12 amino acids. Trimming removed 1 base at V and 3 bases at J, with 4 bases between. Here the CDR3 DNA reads TGTGCCAGTAGTATAGGAGGCTACGAGCAGTACTTC. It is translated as CASSIGGYEQYF.

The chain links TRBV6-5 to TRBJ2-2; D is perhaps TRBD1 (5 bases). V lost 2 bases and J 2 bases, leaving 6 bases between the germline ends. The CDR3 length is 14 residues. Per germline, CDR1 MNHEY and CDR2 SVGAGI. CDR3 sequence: CASSYQGNTGELFF. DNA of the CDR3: TGTGCCAGCAGTTACCAGGGAAACACCGGGGAGCTGTTTTTT.

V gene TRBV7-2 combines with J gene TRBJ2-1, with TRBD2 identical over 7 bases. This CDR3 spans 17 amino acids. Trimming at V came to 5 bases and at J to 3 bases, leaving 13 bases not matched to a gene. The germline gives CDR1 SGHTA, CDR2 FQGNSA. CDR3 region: CASSPGRTREGYNEQFF. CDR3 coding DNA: TGTGCCAGCAGCCCCGGTAGGACTAGAGAGGGCTACAATGAGCAGTTCTTC.

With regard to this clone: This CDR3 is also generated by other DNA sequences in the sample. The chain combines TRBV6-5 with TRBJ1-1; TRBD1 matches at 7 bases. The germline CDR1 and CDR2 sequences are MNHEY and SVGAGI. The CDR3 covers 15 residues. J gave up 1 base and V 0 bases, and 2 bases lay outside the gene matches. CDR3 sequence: CASSYSGQRNTEAFF. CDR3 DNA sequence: TGTGCCAGCAGTTACTCGGGACAGAGGAACACTGAAGCTTTCTTT.

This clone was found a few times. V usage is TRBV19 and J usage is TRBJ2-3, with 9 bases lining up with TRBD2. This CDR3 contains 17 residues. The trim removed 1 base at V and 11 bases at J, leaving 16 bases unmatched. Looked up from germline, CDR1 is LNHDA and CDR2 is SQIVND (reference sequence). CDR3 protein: CASSIAAKAGGQTVQYF. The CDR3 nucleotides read TGTGCCAGTAGTATAGCGGCGAAAGCGGGGGGCCAGACCGTGCAGTATTTT.

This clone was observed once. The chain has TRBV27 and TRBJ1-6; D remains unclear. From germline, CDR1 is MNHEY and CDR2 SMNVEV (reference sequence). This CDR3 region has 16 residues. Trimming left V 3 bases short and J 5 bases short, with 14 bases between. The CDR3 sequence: CASSFFGLVNNSPLHF. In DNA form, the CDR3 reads TGTGCCAGCAGTTTCTTTGGACTCGTCAATAATTCACCCCTCCACTTT.

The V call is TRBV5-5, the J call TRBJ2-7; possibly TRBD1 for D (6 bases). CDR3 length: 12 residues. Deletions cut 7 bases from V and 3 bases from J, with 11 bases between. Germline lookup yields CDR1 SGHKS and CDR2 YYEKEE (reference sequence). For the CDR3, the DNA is TGTGCCAGCGAAGGACAGAACTACGAGCAGTACTTC. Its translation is CASEGQNYEQYF. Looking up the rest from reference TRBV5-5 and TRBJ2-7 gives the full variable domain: DAGVTQSPTHLIKTRGQQVTLRCSPISGHKSVSWYQQVLGQGPQFIFQYYEKEERGRGNFPDRFSARQFPNYSSELNVNALLLGDSALYLCASEGQNYEQYFGPGTRLTVT.

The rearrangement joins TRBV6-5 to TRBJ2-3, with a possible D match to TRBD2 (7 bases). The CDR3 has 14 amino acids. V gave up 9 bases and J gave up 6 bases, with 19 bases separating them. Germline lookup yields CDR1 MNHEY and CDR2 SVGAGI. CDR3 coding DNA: TGTGCCAGTGCACTGGGGGGGCCAAGGGATACGCAGTATTTT. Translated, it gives CASALGGPRDTQYF.

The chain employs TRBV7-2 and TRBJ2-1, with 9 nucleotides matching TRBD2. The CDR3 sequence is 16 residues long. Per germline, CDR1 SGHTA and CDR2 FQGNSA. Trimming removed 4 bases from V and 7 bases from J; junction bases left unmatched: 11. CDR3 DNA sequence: TGTGCCAGCAGCTGGCTCGGCGGGGGGGCTCAGAATGAGCAGTTCTTC. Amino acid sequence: CASSWLGGGAQNEQFF. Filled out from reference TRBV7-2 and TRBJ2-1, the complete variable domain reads GAGVSQSPSNKVTEKGKDVELRCDPISGHTALYWYRQSLGQGLEFLIYFQGNSAPDKSGLPSDRFSAERTGGSVSTLTIQRTQQEDSAVYLCASSWLGGGAQNEQFFGPGTRLTVL.

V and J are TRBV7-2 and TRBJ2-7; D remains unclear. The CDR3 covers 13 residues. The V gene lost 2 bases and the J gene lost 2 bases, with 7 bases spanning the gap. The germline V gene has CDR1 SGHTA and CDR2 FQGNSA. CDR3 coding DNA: TGTGCCAGCAGCTTATGGGCCCCCTACGAGCAGTACTTC. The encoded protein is CASSLWAPYEQYF.

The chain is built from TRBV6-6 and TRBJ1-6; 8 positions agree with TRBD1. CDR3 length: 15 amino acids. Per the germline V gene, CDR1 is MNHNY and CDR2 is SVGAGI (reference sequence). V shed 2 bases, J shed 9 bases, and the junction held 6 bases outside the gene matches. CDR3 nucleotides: TGTGCCAGCAGTTACCGGCAGGGGGCTGGTTCACCCCTCCACTTT. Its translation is CASSYRQGAGSPLHF.

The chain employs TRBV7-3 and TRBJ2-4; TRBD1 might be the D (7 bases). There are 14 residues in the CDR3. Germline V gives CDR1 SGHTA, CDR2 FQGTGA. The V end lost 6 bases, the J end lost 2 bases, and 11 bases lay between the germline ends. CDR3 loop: CASSQGGSKNIQYF. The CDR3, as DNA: TGTGCCAGCAGTCAGGGGGGATCCAAAAACATTCAGTACTTC.

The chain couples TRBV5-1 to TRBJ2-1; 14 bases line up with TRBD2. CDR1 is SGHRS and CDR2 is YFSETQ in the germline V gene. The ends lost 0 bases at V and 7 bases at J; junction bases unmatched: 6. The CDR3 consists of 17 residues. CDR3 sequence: CASSLGTSGGRWNEQFF. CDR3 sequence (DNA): TGCGCCAGCAGCTTGGGGACTAGCGGGGGGAGGTGGAATGAGCAGTTCTTC.

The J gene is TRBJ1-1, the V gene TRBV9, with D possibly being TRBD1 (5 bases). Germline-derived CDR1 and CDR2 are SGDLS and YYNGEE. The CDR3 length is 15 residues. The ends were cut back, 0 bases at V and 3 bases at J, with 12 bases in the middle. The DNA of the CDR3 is TGTGCCAGCAGCGTAGGACTGCCCAGGGACACTGAAGCTTTCTTT. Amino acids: CASSVGLPRDTEAFF.

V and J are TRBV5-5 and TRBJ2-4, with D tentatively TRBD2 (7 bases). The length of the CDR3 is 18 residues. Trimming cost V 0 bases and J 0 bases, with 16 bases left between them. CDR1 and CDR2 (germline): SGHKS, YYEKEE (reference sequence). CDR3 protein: CASSLVGGAELAKNIQYF. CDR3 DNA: TGTGCCAGCAGCTTGGTTGGGGGGGCCGAACTAGCCAAAAACATTCAGTACTTC.

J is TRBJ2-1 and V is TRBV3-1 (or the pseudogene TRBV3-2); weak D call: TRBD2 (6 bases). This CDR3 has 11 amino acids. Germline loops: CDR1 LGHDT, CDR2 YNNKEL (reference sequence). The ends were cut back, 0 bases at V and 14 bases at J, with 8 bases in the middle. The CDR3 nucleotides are TGTGCCAGCAGCCAAGAGACTAGGAAGTTCTTC. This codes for CASSQETRKFF.

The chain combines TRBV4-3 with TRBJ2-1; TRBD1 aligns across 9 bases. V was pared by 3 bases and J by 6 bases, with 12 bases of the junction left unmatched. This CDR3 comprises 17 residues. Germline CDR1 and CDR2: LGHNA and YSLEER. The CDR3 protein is CASSQGPGTGRRNEQFF. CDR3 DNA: TGCGCCAGCAGCCAGGGCCCCGGGACAGGGAGGCGCAATGAGCAGTTCTTC.

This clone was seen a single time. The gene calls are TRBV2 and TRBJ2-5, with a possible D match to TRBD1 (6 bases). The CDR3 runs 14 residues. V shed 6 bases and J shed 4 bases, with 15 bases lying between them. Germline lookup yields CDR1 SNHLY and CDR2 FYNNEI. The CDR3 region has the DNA TGTGCCAGCAGCGGGCGTCAGGGGACAGAGACCCAGTACTTC. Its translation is CASSGRQGTETQYF. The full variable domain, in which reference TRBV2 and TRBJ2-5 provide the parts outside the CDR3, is EPEVTQTPSHQVTQMGQEVILRCVPISNHLYFYWYRQILGQKVEFLVSFYNNEISEKSEIFDDQFSVERPDGSNFTLKIRSTKLEDSAMYFCASSGRQGTETQYFGPGTRLLVL.